Shown below are 10 T cell receptor beta chains from a single sample sequenced in a study of cytomegalovirus exposure and HLA in healthy donors (dated by TCRdb to about 2017). Library prep was done by the immunoSEQ multiplex PCR assay. For the multiplex PCR, a mixture combining 60 forward primers for TCR Vbeta segments and 13 reverse primers for TCR Jbeta segments was used. Sourced from immuneACCESS, this table was stored by TCRdb with only in-frame sequences that have V and J called. A share of the clones is absent; for the studies checked, an unresolved V gene accounts for under half, and the remainder has no known explanation. The sample has some 150,000 clones on record, around 84% of them singletons. 2.4% of the sample is held by the ten biggest clonotypes. The sequencing sample was made of PBMCs. The source of these receptors is a man aged 50-60 years in good health and CMV-seronegative.

This chain connects TRBV27 to TRBJ2-7, with 10 bases fitting TRBD2. Unmatched junction bases numbered 8, after V lost 5 bases and J lost 4 bases. The CDR3 is made up of 15 amino acids. Per germline, CDR1 MNHEY and CDR2 SMNVEV (reference sequence). This CDR3 is CASSPELAGFYEQYF. The CDR3 DNA sequence: TGTGCCAGCAGTCCAGAACTAGCGGGGTTTTACGAGCAGTACTTC.

The gene calls are TRBV19 and TRBJ2-7; 7 bases are a match to TRBD1. The germline gives CDR1 LNHDA, CDR2 SQIVND (reference sequence). The CDR3 totals 14 residues. V lost 4 bases to trimming and J lost 1 base; unmatched junction nucleotides: 4. CDR3 region: CASSKPGQSYEQYF. The CDR3 DNA reads as TGTGCCAGTAGTAAGCCGGGACAGTCCTACGAGCAGTACTTC.

CDR3 sequence (DNA): TGTGCCAGCAGCTCAGGGAGGACTAGCGGGATATACGAGCAGTACTTC. This sequence encodes CASSSGRTSGIYEQYF. The J gene is TRBJ2-7, the V gene TRBV7-2; TRBD2 aligns across 12 bases. There are 16 residues in the CDR3. CDR1 SGHTA and CDR2 FQGNSA come from the germline V gene. V lost 4 bases, J lost 4 bases, and 8 bases stayed unmatched.

The genes are TRBV6-1 and TRBJ1-6; no definite D call. V gave up 3 bases and J gave up 9 bases, with 3 bases separating them. The CDR3 is 11 residues long. Per germline, CDR1 MNHNS and CDR2 SASEGT. In nucleotides, the CDR3 is TGTGCCAGCAGTGATCGTTCACCCCTCCACTTT. The encoded protein is CASSDRSPLHF.

The rearrangement uses TRBV18 and TRBJ2-1, with 8 bases identical to TRBD2. CDR3 length: 15 amino acids. V dropped 3 bases and J dropped 5; count of bases not matched to a gene: 6. Germline lookup yields CDR1 KGHSH and CDR2 LQKENI. The CDR3 DNA follows: TGTGCCAGCTCACCCCGGGCGGGGGGCAACAATGAGCAGTTCTTC. Translation gives CASSPRAGGNNEQFF.

This rearrangement joins TRBV14 to TRBJ2-1; TRBD2 agrees at 8 bases. The CDR3 has 13 amino acids. V trimming: 0 bases; J trimming: 16 bases; junction bases outside the gene matches: 8. Per the germline V gene, CDR1 is SGHDN and CDR2 is FVKESK. CDR3 region: CASSQDQAGVCFF. CDR3 DNA sequence: TGTGCCAGCAGCCAAGATCAAGCGGGGGTGTGTTTCTTC.

This clone has just one count. The V and J genes are TRBV19 and TRBJ1-1, with D uncertain. Germline loops: CDR1 LNHDA, CDR2 SQIVND (reference sequence). CDR3 length equals 11 residues. V dropped 1 base and J dropped 11 bases, with 8 bases sitting between them. For the CDR3, the DNA is TGTGCCAGTAGTATAGGGACTTGGGCTTTCTTT. Translation: CASSIGTWAFF.

The chain uses TRBV2 and TRBJ2-1, with D possibly being TRBD2 (6 bases). The CDR3 covers 14 residues. V gave up 4 bases and J gave up 2 bases, with 9 bases separating them. Germline V gene lookup returns CDR1 SNHLY and CDR2 FYNNEI. The CDR3 reads CASSVAGPYNEQFF. CDR3 in DNA: TGTGCCAGCAGTGTTGCGGGACCCTACAATGAGCAGTTCTTC.

The V and J genes are TRBV6-5 and TRBJ2-5, with D uncertain. Germline CDR1 reads MNHEY; CDR2 reads SVGAGI. V gave up 6 bases and J gave up 2 bases, with 4 bases separating them. The CDR3 covers 11 residues. The CDR3: CASRQQETQYF. CDR3 DNA: TGTGCCAGCAGGCAGCAAGAGACCCAGTACTTC.

The genes are TRBV6-5 and TRBJ2-7, with 7 positions matching TRBD2. With V trimmed by 5 bases and J by 3 bases, 7 bases remained unmatched. The germline gives CDR1 MNHEY, CDR2 SVGAGI. This CDR3 is 14 amino acids long. CDR3 protein: CASSPGRSRYEQYF. The CDR3 nucleotides are TGTGCCAGCAGTCCCGGGAGGTCGCGCTACGAGCAGTACTTC.